The present TCR beta chain was sequenced within a study of T cell changes during pregnancy in multiple sclerosis. The repertoire was sequenced with immunoSEQ multiplex PCR; TCRdb's copy has only in-frame clones and lacks some. The profile shows about 71,000 clones, 91% of them singletons. Sequencing was performed on CD8+ T cells from peripheral blood mononuclear cells, taken before pregnancy. The sequence was obtained from a female donor with multiple sclerosis, enrolled in a pregnancy study.

The CDR3 loop reads CASSPADGETQYF. CDR3 DNA sequence: TGTGCCAGCAGCCCAGCGGATGGGGAGACCCAGTACTTC. The J gene is TRBJ2-5, the V gene TRBV11-2; TRBD2 might be the D (5 bases). Trimming pared 5 bases from V and 5 bases from J, leaving 12 bases between. CDR3 length: 13 amino acids. Germline-derived CDR1 and CDR2 are SGHAT and FQNNGV.